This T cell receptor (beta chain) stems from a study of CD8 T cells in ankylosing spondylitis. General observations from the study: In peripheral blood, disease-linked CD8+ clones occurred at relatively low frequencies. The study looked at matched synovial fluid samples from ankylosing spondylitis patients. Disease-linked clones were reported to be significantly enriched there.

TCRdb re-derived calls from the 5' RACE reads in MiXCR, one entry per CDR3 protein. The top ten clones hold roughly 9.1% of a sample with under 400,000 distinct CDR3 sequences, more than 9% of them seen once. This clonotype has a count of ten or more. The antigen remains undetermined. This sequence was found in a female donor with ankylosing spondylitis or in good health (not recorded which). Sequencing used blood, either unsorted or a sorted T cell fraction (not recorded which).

CDR3 amino acids: CASSGPGRYEQYF. In nucleotides, the CDR3 is TGTGCCAGCTCCGGACCCGGACGCTACGAGCAGTACTTC. The rearrangement uses TRBV6-6 and TRBJ2-7; D unclear. CDR1 MNHNY and CDR2 SVGAGI come from the germline V gene (reference sequence). Trimming removed 8 bases at V and 3 bases at J, with 14 bases between. This CDR3 has 13 amino acids.